This T cell receptor beta chain was profiled in a study of T cells in Graves' hyperthyroidism and ophthalmopathy. There were TCR beta CDR3 regions amplified from RNA transcripts. The TCR CDR3 was amplified in a first-round RT-PCR using the HTBI primer set. MiXCR was run by TCRdb on the multiplex PCR reads, yielding one entry per CDR3 protein. There are hundreds of thousands of distinct CDR3 sequences in the sample; around 20% occur only once, and 30% to 40% lies in the top ten. Germline V gene sequence: CDR1 MDHEN, CDR2 SYDVKM. The CDR3 contains 11 residues. V dropped 9 bases and J dropped 2 bases, with 7 bases sitting between them. Findings and limits, study-wide: For ophthalmopathy, model prediction preceded onset by a median around 7 months.

On the basis of clinical symptoms, serum thyroxine and TRAb, thyroid ultrasound and orbital computed tomography, diagnoses were made. This clonotype was counted ten times or more. Its target is not known. The receptor was derived from a man aged 25 to 40 with Graves' ophthalmopathy. This chain links TRBV28 with TRBJ1-1; D gene unclear. Sequencing used blood. This chain's CDR3 is CASSGNTEAFF. The CDR3 DNA reads TGTGCCAGTTCCGGTAACACTGAAGCTTTCTTT.